The 14 T cell receptor beta chains listed next were all sequenced from one sample in a study of cytotoxic CD8 clonotypes in ibrutinib-treated CLL (dated by TCRdb to 2020 to 2023). The time point label on this specimen signifies: approximately twelve months on ibrutinib. Library preparation was by the immunoSEQ multiplex PCR assay. The source is immuneACCESS, and TCRdb retained only in-frame sequences with V and J called. Part of the clones is not carried over; for the studies checked, unresolved V genes explain less than half of this, and the remainder is unexplained. The sample contains tens of thousands of clones, 75% to 95% of them found a single time. Together, the top ten hold under 4% of the sample. The sequences come from PBMCs, collected after 12 months of ibrutinib treatment. These receptors were obtained from a human donor with chronic lymphocytic leukemia.

This clone was counted a single time. The J gene is TRBJ2-5, the V gene TRBV11-2; weak D call: TRBD1 (5 bases). The CDR3 spans 15 residues. V lost 5 bases to trimming and J lost 0 bases, with 13 bases between them. CDR1 SGHAT and CDR2 FQNNGV come from the germline V gene. The CDR3 nucleotides are TGTGCCAGCAGCCCCCTAGGGGAACACCAAGAGACCCAGTACTTC. It is translated as CASSPLGEHQETQYF.

The V call is TRBV4-2, the J call TRBJ2-7; 8 bases line up with TRBD2. Germline loops: CDR1 LGHNA, CDR2 YNFKEQ. Trimming took 1 base from V and 3 from J; bases not matched to a gene: 8. The CDR3 contains 16 residues. CDR3 DNA sequence: TGTGCCAGCAGCCAAGTTCAGCGGGAGCCCCTCTACGAGCAGTACTTC. It codes for CASSQVQREPLYEQYF.

The genes are TRBV5-8 and TRBJ1-5; D unclear. Germline assignment: CDR1 SGHTS and CDR2 YDEGEE. This CDR3 comprises 15 residues. Trimming removed 3 bases from V and 0 bases from J, with 10 bases in between. CDR3: CASSSGEDSNQPQHF. CDR3 sequence (DNA): TGTGCCAGCAGCTCCGGGGAGGATAGCAATCAGCCCCAGCATTTT.

This rearrangement joins TRBV21-1 to TRBJ1-3; the table names TRBD1, a call not compared with the DNA. TRBV21-1 is a documented pseudogene. The CDR3 extends over 17 amino acids. The CDR3 loop reads CASSKDDRGFPGNTIYF. CDR3 DNA: TGTGCCAGCAGCAAAGATGACAGGGGGTTCCCTGGAAACACCATATATTTT.

The chain uses TRBV11-2 and TRBJ2-1; perhaps TRBD2 as D (6 bases). This CDR3 comprises 17 residues. The V end lost 0 bases, the J end lost 4 bases, and 16 bases lay between the germline ends. Germline CDR1 SGHAT, CDR2 FQNNGV. The CDR3 coding sequence is TGTGCCAGCAGCTTAGACTTCGGGTTGGAGGGATACAATGAGCAGTTCTTC. It specifies CASSLDFGLEGYNEQFF.

A single count supports this clone. The chain recombines TRBV13 with TRBJ2-3; TRBD2 agrees at 7 bases. Per the germline V gene, CDR1 is PRHDT and CDR2 is FYEKMQ (reference sequence). With V trimmed by 4 bases and J by 1 base, 11 bases remained unmatched. The CDR3 is 17 amino acids. CDR3 protein: CASSSSLAAGGTDTQYF. CDR3 in DNA: TGTGCCAGCAGCTCCTCTCTAGCGGCGGGTGGCACAGATACGCAGTATTTT.

The rearrangement uses TRBV10-1 and TRBJ2-1; the match to TRBD2 covers 7 bases. Germline V gives CDR1 WNHNN, CDR2 SYGVQD (reference sequence). The ends lost 5 bases at V and 10 bases at J; junction bases unmatched: 11. The length of the CDR3 is 14 residues. This CDR3 is CASSPRAGDREQFF. The DNA of the CDR3 is TGCGCCAGCAGTCCAAGGGCGGGGGATCGGGAGCAGTTCTTC.

This chain joins TRBV29-1 and TRBJ2-7, with 8 bases aligning to TRBD1. Losses at the gene ends were 2 bases for V and 2 bases for J; bases not matched to a gene: 5. The CDR3 consists of 14 residues. Germline V gene sequence: CDR1 SQVTM, CDR2 ANQGSEA. The CDR3 DNA reads as TGCAGCGTTGAAATTCGGACAGGGACCTACGAGCAGTACTTC. It specifies CSVEIRTGTYEQYF.

The genes are TRBV5-4 and TRBJ2-2; D not resolved. This CDR3 is 12 amino acids long. The ends were cut back, 6 bases at V and 6 bases at J, with 9 bases in the middle. CDR1 is SGHNT and CDR2 is YYREEE in the germline V gene (reference sequence). This CDR3 reads CASNEQPGELFF. In DNA, the CDR3 is TGTGCCAGCAACGAGCAGCCCGGGGAGCTGTTTTTT. The full variable domain, in which reference TRBV5-4 and TRBJ2-2 provide the parts outside the CDR3, is ETGVTQSPTHLIKTRGQQVTLRCSSQSGHNTVSWYQQALGQGPQFIFQYYREEENGRGNFPPRFSGLQFPNYSSELNVNALELDDSALYLCASNEQPGELFFGEGSRLTVL.

This rearrangement joins TRBV27 to TRBJ2-3; maybe TRBD2 (6 bases). In germline, CDR1 is MNHEY, CDR2 SMNVEV (reference sequence). The CDR3 has 15 amino acids. Trimming shortened V by 3 bases and J by 3 bases, and 13 bases separated the two germline ends. DNA for the CDR3: TGTGCCAGCAGTTTGTTGACTAGTGAAACAGATACGCAGTATTTT. Encoded protein: CASSLLTSETDTQYF.

This clone has more than one count but fewer than ten. The rearrangement uses TRBV29-1 and TRBJ1-5; D perhaps matches TRBD1 (5 bases). Germline CDR1 reads SQVTM; CDR2 reads ANQGSEA. V lost 4 bases, J lost 4 bases, and 8 bases lay in between. CDR3 size: 12 residues. The CDR3 loop is CSVGDRNQPQHF. In DNA form, the CDR3 reads TGCAGCGTTGGAGACAGAAATCAGCCCCAGCATTTT.

To note about this clone: Compared with germline, one end of the junction differs, possibly owing to a read error. This rearrangement joins TRBV10-1 to TRBJ2-2; D remains unclear. The germline V gene has CDR1 WNHNN and CDR2 SYGVQD (reference sequence). This CDR3 is 12 amino acids long. This chain's CDR3 is CASGPNAGELFF. The CDR3 DNA follows: TGCGCCAGCGGCCCGAACGCCGGGGAGCTGTTTTTT.

The chain combines TRBV4-3 with TRBJ2-5; D is uncertain. The last part of the DNA fits TRBJ2-7 better; the J call may be wrong. Germline CDR1 and CDR2: LGHNA and YSLEER. The CDR3 has 14 residues. The CDR3 loop reads CASSQGVRSYEQYF. The CDR3 nucleotides read TGCGCCAGCAGCCAAGGGGTAAGATCCTACGAGCAGTACTTC.

This clone was observed a single time. In nucleotides, the CDR3 is TGCGCCAGCAGCCTCGGCAGGGGGCGAGGGAACACTGAAGCTTTCTTT. It encodes CASSLGRGRGNTEAFF. This chain connects TRBV5-1 to TRBJ1-1, with 8 bases lining up with TRBD1. The ends lost 4 bases at V and 1 base at J; junction bases unmatched: 9. The CDR3 covers 16 residues. Germline loops: CDR1 SGHRS, CDR2 YFSETQ.